The 5 T cell receptor beta chains below come from one sample, sequenced in a study of PD-L1 blockade in urothelial cancer. As to time point: peripheral blood 6 weeks after treatment start. TCRdb keeps only in-frame clones here, not all; method: immunoSEQ multiplex PCR. The sample contains over 100,000 clones, 85% to 95% of which appear only once. The material sequenced was PBMCs, taken around atezolizumab (anti-PD-L1) treatment. These receptors all stem from a man aged 55 to 69 with urothelial cancer.

This clone was detected only a few times. The chain uses TRBV7-2 and TRBJ2-7, with unresolved D. The V gene lost 4 bases and the J gene lost 0 bases, with 10 bases spanning the gap. The germline CDR1 and CDR2 sequences are SGHTA and FQGNSA. This CDR3 has 14 residues. The CDR3 spells CASSSRAISYEQYF. CDR3 coding DNA: TGTGCCAGCAGCTCCCGCGCCATCTCCTACGAGCAGTACTTC.

V and J are TRBV4-3 and TRBJ2-5, with TRBD1 matching 8 bases. This CDR3 is 15 amino acids long. Germline CDR1 LGHNA, CDR2 YSLEER. V dropped 5 bases and J dropped 4; count of bases not matched to a gene: 9. Written as DNA, the CDR3 is TGCGCCAGCAGCAAGGACAGGGCTTCCGGAGAGACCCAGTACTTC. It is translated as CASSKDRASGETQYF.

The chain employs TRBV25-1 and TRBJ2-7; TRBD1 aligns across 7 bases. The CDR3 runs to 14 residues. V was clipped by 1 base and J by 4 bases; unmatched bases: 4. Germline V gene sequence: CDR1 MGHDK, CDR2 SYGVNS. CDR3 protein: CASSESTGNYEQYF. Written as DNA, the CDR3 is TGTGCCAGCAGTGAATCGACAGGGAATTACGAGCAGTACTTC.

The rearrangement joins TRBV7-9 to TRBJ1-1; D may be TRBD1 (6 bases). Germline CDR1 and CDR2: SEHNR and FQNEAQ (reference sequence). The CDR3 is made up of 14 amino acids. Trimming removed 5 bases at V and 0 bases at J, with 10 bases between. In DNA form, the CDR3 reads TGTGCCAGCAGCATTGGACAGTTGAACACTGAAGCTTTCTTT. Translating it yields CASSIGQLNTEAFF.

The V gene is TRBV4-3, the J gene TRBJ2-5; 13 nucleotides align to TRBD2. The V gene's germline CDR1 is LGHNA and CDR2 YSLEER. The CDR3 loop spans 17 amino acids. V was pared by 3 bases and J by 0 bases, with 4 bases of the junction left unmatched. The CDR3 DNA reads as TGCGCCAGCAGCCAGTGGACTAGCGGGGGTTACCAAGAGACCCAGTACTTC. It codes for CASSQWTSGGYQETQYF.